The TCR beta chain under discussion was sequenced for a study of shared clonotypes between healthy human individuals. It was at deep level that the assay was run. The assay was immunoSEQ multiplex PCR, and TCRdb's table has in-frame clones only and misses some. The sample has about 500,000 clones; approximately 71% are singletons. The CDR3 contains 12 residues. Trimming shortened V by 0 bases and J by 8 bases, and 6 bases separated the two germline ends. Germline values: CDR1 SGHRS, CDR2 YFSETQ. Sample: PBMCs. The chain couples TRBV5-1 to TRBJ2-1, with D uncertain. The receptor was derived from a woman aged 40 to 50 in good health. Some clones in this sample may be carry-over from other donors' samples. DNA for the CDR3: TGCGCCAGCAGCTTGGGGAGCTATGAGCAGTTCTTC. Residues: CASSLGSYEQFF.